The 32 T cell receptor beta chains reported below all come from one sample, sequenced in a study of long-term antiretroviral therapy in people with HIV. Survey-level immunoSEQ v3.0 assays were run. Sequencing used immunoSEQ multiplex PCR; TCRdb keeps in-frame clones, though not all of them. The table includes some 13,000 clones, around 77% detected once. The input for sequencing was unsorted PBMCs, taken 1.3 years after starting antiretroviral therapy. These TCRs come from a woman younger than 35 with HIV.

This clone was found a few times. The chain combines TRBV29-1 with TRBJ1-6; D gene unclear. The germline V and J ends were trimmed by 5 bases and 8 bases, with 16 bases remaining between them. Looked up from germline, CDR1 is SQVTM and CDR2 is ANQGSEA. This CDR3 is built from 14 residues. CDR3 sequence: CSVRLGQADSPLHF. For the CDR3, the DNA is TGCAGCGTTCGCCTTGGGCAGGCGGATTCACCCCTCCACTTT.

The V gene is TRBV5-1, the J gene TRBJ2-3; D ambiguous. Trimming stripped 2 bases from V and 0 bases from J, with 10 bases between. Germline V CDR1 and CDR2: SGHRS, YFSETQ. The CDR3 spans 15 residues. The CDR3 loop reads CASSFPSSSTDTQYF. CDR3 nucleotides: TGCGCCAGCAGCTTCCCCAGTTCTAGCACAGATACGCAGTATTTT.

The chain couples TRBV2 to TRBJ1-5; D may be TRBD1 (6 bases). Trimming removed 6 bases at V and 7 bases at J, with 10 bases between. Germline V lookup: CDR1 SNHLY, CDR2 FYNNEI. This CDR3 has 12 amino acids. The CDR3: CASSLTGQPQHF. In nucleotides, the CDR3 is TGTGCCAGCAGCTTGACAGGACAGCCCCAGCATTTT.

The DNA for the CDR3 is TGTGCCAGCAGTTACGGACGGCAGCTTGGGTTCGGCTACACCTTC. Translation gives CASSYGRQLGFGYTF. The genes are TRBV6-5 and TRBJ1-2; D unresolved. The CDR3 has 15 amino acids. In germline, CDR1 is MNHEY, CDR2 SVGAGI. Trimming pared 2 bases from V and 8 bases from J, leaving 18 bases between.

J is TRBJ1-2 and V is TRBV19, with 9 bases aligning to TRBD1. After removal of 7 bases from V and 1 base from J, the junction contained 4 bases not matched to a gene. This CDR3 comprises 14 residues. Germline loops: CDR1 LNHDA, CDR2 SQIVND (reference sequence). The chain's CDR3 is CASKQGAFNYGYTF. CDR3 DNA sequence: TGTGCCAGTAAACAGGGGGCGTTTAACTATGGCTACACCTTC.

This chain connects TRBV9 to TRBJ1-1, with unresolved D. Germline lookup yields CDR1 SGDLS and CDR2 YYNGEE. Trimming removed 4 bases at V and 3 bases at J, with 13 bases between. CDR3 length equals 14 residues. In nucleotides, the CDR3 is TGTGCCAGCAGCCCTCTCCCTAGCCACACTGAAGCTTTCTTT. Translating gives CASSPLPSHTEAFF.

V and J are TRBV6-1 and TRBJ1-1, with TRBD1 as a possible D gene (5 bases). Germline CDR1 is MNHNS and CDR2 is SASEGT. The CDR3 contains 12 residues. V was pared by 8 bases and J by 4 bases, with 11 bases between. This CDR3 is CASPGGSTEAFF. The CDR3 DNA follows: TGTGCCAGCCCGGGGGGGAGCACTGAAGCTTTCTTT.

This clone is medium-sized within its sample. This chain uses TRBV19 with TRBJ2-1, with TRBD1 matching 8 bases. Germline CDR1 and CDR2: LNHDA and SQIVND (reference sequence). The ends lost 3 bases at V and 4 bases at J; junction bases unmatched: 5. This CDR3 comprises 15 residues. The CDR3 nucleotides read TGTGCCAGTAGTATTATTACAGGGGGTTACAATGAGCAGTTCTTC. This codes for CASSIITGGYNEQFF.

This clone was observed a single time. The J gene is TRBJ2-1, the V gene TRBV28; D may match TRBD1 or TRBD2 (5 bases each). Germline CDR1 and CDR2: MDHEN and SYDVKM. This CDR3 has 16 residues. The V gene lost 5 bases and the J gene lost 5 bases, with 19 bases spanning the gap. This CDR3 reads CASSTARDHRNNEQFF. In DNA, the CDR3 is TGTGCCAGCAGTACCGCACGGGACCACAGAAACAATGAGCAGTTCTTC.

The CDR3 region has the DNA TGTGCCAGCAGCTTACTAGCGGGAGGGCCAATCTCCTACAATGAGCAGTTCTTC. Translating gives CASSLLAGGPISYNEQFF. This chain uses TRBV11-3 with TRBJ2-1, with 12 bases that match TRBD2. The CDR3 runs 18 residues. CDR1 and CDR2 from the germline V gene are SGHNT and YENEEA. With V trimmed by 2 bases and J by 0 bases, 5 bases remained unmatched.

This chain uses TRBV11-2 with TRBJ2-2; D ambiguous. The V end was cut by 1 base, the J end by 9 bases, with 3 bases between. The length of the CDR3 is 11 residues. CDR1 is SGHAT and CDR2 is FQNNGV in the germline V gene. Here the CDR3 reads CASSLVRELFF. The CDR3 nucleotides are TGTGCCAGCAGCTTAGTAAGGGAGCTGTTTTTT.

The chain couples TRBV7-9 to TRBJ2-5; TRBD2 is a possible D gene (7 bases). Trimming removed 2 bases from V and 10 bases from J, with 11 bases in between. Per germline, CDR1 SEHNR and CDR2 FQNEAQ (reference sequence). CDR3 length: 12 amino acids. This chain's CDR3 is CASSLQGGDQYF. CDR3 nucleotide sequence: TGTGCCAGCAGCTTACAAGGGGGGGACCAGTACTTC.

Only one count was recorded for this clone. A junction end diverges from the germline sequence, so it may reflect a read error. This sequence joins TRBV20-1 and TRBJ1-1, with TRBD1 as a possible D gene (5 bases). This CDR3 contains 10 residues. Per the germline V gene, CDR1 is DFQATT and CDR2 is SNEGSKA (reference sequence). The CDR3 DNA follows: TGCAGTGCCATCGGGAGGGACCGAGTATTT. It translates to CSAIGRDRVF.

This chain uses TRBV7-9 with TRBJ2-1; D ambiguous. The CDR3 is 12 amino acids. Per germline, CDR1 SEHNR and CDR2 FQNEAQ (reference sequence). V was shortened by 0 bases and J by 6 bases, with 3 bases between the two germline ends. The CDR3 region has the DNA TGTGCCAGCAGCTTAGCCTCCAATGAGCAGTTCTTC. This sequence encodes CASSLASNEQFF.

This sequence joins TRBV28 and TRBJ1-4; no reliable D call. V was cut by 6 bases and J by 4 bases, with 3 bases left in between. The CDR3 length is 11 residues. CDR1 is MDHEN, CDR2 SYDVKM, per germline. The CDR3 sequence: CASRLNEKLFF. For the CDR3, the DNA is TGTGCCAGCAGGCTTAATGAAAAACTGTTTTTT.

The CDR3 region is CASSLEGGATQHF. Here the CDR3 DNA reads TGTGCCAGCAGCTTAGAAGGGGGCGCGACCCAGCATTTT. This chain links TRBV7-2 with TRBJ1-5; 7 positions match TRBD1. The germline CDR1 and CDR2 sequences are SGHTA and FQGNSA. The junction had 5 bases not matched to a gene; V was cut back by 1 base and J by 11 bases. CDR3 length: 13 amino acids.

The chain links TRBV6-5 to TRBJ1-1; a weak D match, TRBD1 (5 bases). Germline assignment: CDR1 MNHEY and CDR2 SVGAGI. Trimming removed 6 bases from V and 3 bases from J, with 8 bases in between. This CDR3 has 12 amino acids. CDR3 sequence: CASSQGDTEAFF. The CDR3 DNA reads TGTGCCAGCAGCCAAGGGGACACTGAAGCTTTCTTT.

This rearrangement joins TRBV11-2 to TRBJ2-1; no reliable D call. The CDR3 contains 12 residues. Germline V gives CDR1 SGHAT, CDR2 FQNNGV. V gave up 6 bases and J gave up 4 bases, with 7 bases separating them. The CDR3 loop reads CASRQEYNEQFF. CDR3 DNA: TGTGCCAGCAGGCAGGAGTACAATGAGCAGTTCTTC.

J is TRBJ1-1 and V is TRBV9; D is perhaps TRBD1 (6 bases). Germline V gives CDR1 SGDLS, CDR2 YYNGEE. Between the trimmed V and J ends, which lost 3 bases and 7 bases, there was a span of 16 bases. This CDR3 has 14 amino acids. The CDR3 region has the DNA TGTGCCAGCAGCGGAATGGCGGGGGGCGGTGAAGCTTTCTTT. Encoded protein: CASSGMAGGGEAFF.

The chain links TRBV19 to TRBJ2-2; D possibly corresponds to TRBD2 (6 bases). Germline-derived CDR1 and CDR2 are LNHDA and SQIVND (reference sequence). The V and J ends lost 3 bases and 4 bases respectively, with 6 bases between them. CDR3 size: 13 residues. CDR3 region: CASSMEGTGELFF. The CDR3 coding sequence is TGTGCCAGTAGTATGGAGGGCACCGGGGAGCTGTTTTTT.

The CDR3: CASSPESSRPVAEAFF. CDR3 in DNA: TGTGCCAGCAGCCCGGAAAGCAGCCGTCCGGTCGCTGAAGCTTTCTTT. The chain uses TRBV4-2 and TRBJ1-1; no clear D gene. Deletions cut 4 bases from V and 6 bases from J, with 21 bases between. The CDR3 consists of 16 residues. Germline CDR1 reads LGHNA; CDR2 reads YNFKEQ.

V is TRBV7-3 and J is TRBJ2-1, with D hard to call. This CDR3 has 13 residues. Trimming shortened V by 4 bases and J by 5 bases, and 9 bases separated the two germline ends. CDR1 and CDR2 (germline): SGHTA, FQGTGA. CDR3 in DNA: TGTGCCAGCAGCTCGAGCAGAGACAATGAGCAGTTCTTC. Translation: CASSSSRDNEQFF.

This chain joins TRBV7-4 and TRBJ1-4; no clear D. The CDR3 extends over 15 amino acids. The germline V gene encodes CDR1 SGHVT and CDR2 SQSDAQ. Between the trimmed V and J ends, which lost 7 bases and 3 bases, there was a span of 15 bases. CDR3 residues: CASTPIGFANEKLFF. The DNA for the CDR3 is TGTGCCAGCACCCCGATTGGGTTTGCTAATGAAAAACTGTTTTTT.

This clone has just one count. The rearrangement uses TRBV5-1 and TRBJ1-2, with D tentatively TRBD1 (6 bases). Germline CDR1 is SGHRS and CDR2 is YFSETQ. V was trimmed by 0 bases and J by 5 bases, leaving 11 bases between them. This CDR3 region has 14 residues. The CDR3 DNA reads TGCGCCAGCAGCTTGGTGACAGGATTATATGGCTACACCTTC. This gives the protein CASSLVTGLYGYTF.

Only one count was recorded for this clone. The chain couples TRBV28 to TRBJ2-7, with D possibly being TRBD2 (6 bases). CDR3 size: 12 residues. Germline CDR1 and CDR2: MDHEN and SYDVKM. V was shortened by 5 bases and J by 4 bases, with 9 bases between the two germline ends. CDR3 nucleotide sequence: TGTGCCAGCAGTCCGCTAGCGTACGAGCAGTACTTC. Translating gives CASSPLAYEQYF.

The V call is TRBV5-6, the J call TRBJ1-2, with a weak D call TRBD1 (6 bases). V was pared by 4 bases and J by 4 bases, with 17 bases between. The CDR3 runs to 15 residues. The germline V gene encodes CDR1 SGHDT and CDR2 YYEEEE. CDR3 residues: CASSPLAGEAYGYTF. In DNA form, the CDR3 reads TGTGCCAGCAGCCCCCTGGCAGGGGAAGCCTATGGCTACACCTTC.

CDR3 in amino acids: CASSVDVLAGLDTQYF. The DNA for the CDR3 is TGTGCCAGCAGCGTAGATGTTCTAGCGGGGTTAGATACGCAGTATTTT. V and J are TRBV9 and TRBJ2-3; TRBD2 matches at 9 bases. The J segment lost 5 bases and the V segment lost 0 bases, leaving 7 bases of the junction unmatched. The CDR3 sequence is 16 residues long. Looked up from germline, CDR1 is SGDLS and CDR2 is YYNGEE.

This clone was detected only once. The CDR3 protein is CASSLLDNEQFF. The DNA for the CDR3 is TGTGCCAGCAGTTTACTCGACAATGAGCAGTTCTTC. V usage is TRBV28 and J usage is TRBJ2-1; D is ambiguous. Trimming cost V 2 bases and J 5 bases, with 4 bases left between them. This CDR3 is built from 12 residues. Looked up from germline, CDR1 is MDHEN and CDR2 is SYDVKM.

The CDR3 sequence is CASSLGTAGNTIYF. CDR3 nucleotide sequence: TGTGCCAGCAGCTTAGGGACAGCTGGAAACACCATATATTTT. The chain is built from TRBV13 and TRBJ1-3; weak D call: TRBD1 (5 bases). Trimming shortened V by 0 bases and J by 2 bases, and 5 bases separated the two germline ends. CDR1 is PRHDT, CDR2 FYEKMQ, per germline (reference sequence). The CDR3 sequence is 14 residues long.

This chain links TRBV6-6 with TRBJ2-7, with D uncertain. Germline V gene lookup returns CDR1 MNHNY and CDR2 SVGAGI (reference sequence). V was shortened by 7 bases and J by 3 bases, with 13 bases between the two germline ends. There are 13 residues in the CDR3. The CDR3 bases are TGTGCCAGCACCGATAGACCGAACTACGAGCAGTACTTC. Its protein is CASTDRPNYEQYF.

J is TRBJ1-1 and V is TRBV4-1; no reliable D call. CDR3 length equals 17 residues. V was shortened by 2 bases and J by 4 bases, with 20 bases between the two germline ends. CDR1 and CDR2 from the germline V gene are MGHRA and YSYEKL. This CDR3 reads CASSQNTQDYWGTEAFF. The CDR3 DNA reads TGCGCCAGCAGCCAAAATACCCAGGACTACTGGGGCACTGAAGCTTTCTTT.

The chain carries TRBV4-1 and TRBJ2-1; perhaps TRBD2 as D (5 bases). This CDR3 is built from 15 residues. The germline CDR1 and CDR2 sequences are MGHRA and YSYEKL. Trimming pared 0 bases from V and 2 bases from J, leaving 8 bases between. CDR3 residues: CASSQEGLAYNEQFF. The DNA of the CDR3 is TGCGCCAGCAGCCAAGAAGGACTTGCCTACAATGAGCAGTTCTTC.